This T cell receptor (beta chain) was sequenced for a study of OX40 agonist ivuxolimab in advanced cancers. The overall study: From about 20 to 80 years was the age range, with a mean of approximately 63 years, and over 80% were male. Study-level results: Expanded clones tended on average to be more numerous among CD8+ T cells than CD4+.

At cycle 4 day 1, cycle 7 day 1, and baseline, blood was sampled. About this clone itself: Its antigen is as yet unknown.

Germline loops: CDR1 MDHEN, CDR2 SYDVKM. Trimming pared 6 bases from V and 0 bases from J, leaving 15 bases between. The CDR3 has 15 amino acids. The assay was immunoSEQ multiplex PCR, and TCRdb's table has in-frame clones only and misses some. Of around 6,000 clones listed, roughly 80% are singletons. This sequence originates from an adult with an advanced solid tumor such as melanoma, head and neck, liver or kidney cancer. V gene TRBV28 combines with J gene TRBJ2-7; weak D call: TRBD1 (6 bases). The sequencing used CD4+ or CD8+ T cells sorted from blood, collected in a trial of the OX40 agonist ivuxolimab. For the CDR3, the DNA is TGTGCCAGCAGCCCTACAGGGACACCCTCCTACGAGCAGTACTTC. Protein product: CASSPTGTPSYEQYF.